This TCR beta chain was sequenced for a study of early T cells in non-severe SARS-CoV-2 infection. Overall study context: Unpaired chains resulted from sequencing bulk RNA of unsorted whole blood.

Molecules of cDNA were individually given unique molecular identifiers that were attached to them. From the 5' RACE reads, TCRdb called clonotypes with MiXCR, one entry per CDR3 protein. The data show 45,000 to 60,000 distinct CDR3 sequences, with around 9.3% seen just once and approximately 4% held by the top ten. This sequence was found in an adult who was a healthcare worker with PCR-confirmed SARS-CoV-2 infection or an uninfected control (not recorded which). This specimen consisted of whole blood, obtained at baseline.

Written as DNA, the CDR3 is TGTGCCAGCAGTCTGGACAGGACCTCCTATAATTCACCCCTCCACTTT. It encodes CASSLDRTSYNSPLHF. This rearrangement joins TRBV12-3 or TRBV12-4 to TRBJ1-6; 7 bases agree with TRBD1. Trimming at V came to 5 bases and at J to 0 bases, leaving 4 bases not matched to a gene. The CDR3 covers 16 residues.